These 13 T cell receptor beta chains originate from one sample sequenced in a study of breast tumors, draining lymph nodes, adjacent tissues (dated by TCRdb to between 2015 and 2016). Libraries were constructed by multiplex PCR. The sample was run on an Illumina HiSeq 2000. The raw public reads went through TCRdb reprocessing: fastp at Q25, MiXCR clone calling, in-frame beta chains kept. Identical CDR3 proteins give one entry, which carries the most common genes and DNA. This sample is represented by about 140,000 distinct CDR3 sequences; approximately 32% of them were singletons. The top ten clonotypes cover about 2.5% of the sample. Lymph node samples were obtained from the axillary draining lymph nodes of breast cancer patients. The sample comprised axillary lymph node tissue. The receptor source for this set is a female donor with breast cancer. Some clones in this sample may be carry-over from other donors' samples.

A note on this clonotype: A much larger clone differs by one base, so this may be a read error. The genes are TRBV6-5 and TRBJ2-2; tentatively, D is TRBD2 (5 bases). The CDR3 contains 14 residues. Germline V CDR1 and CDR2: MNHEY, SVGAGI. Trimming stripped 7 bases from V and 0 bases from J, with 9 bases between. The CDR3 DNA follows: TGTGCCAGCAAACGGGGTACGAACACCGGGGAGCTGTTTTTT. This codes for CASKRGTNTGELFF.

This clonotype appeared many times. The chain links TRBV5-6 to TRBJ2-7; D ambiguous. Per the germline V gene, CDR1 is SGHDT and CDR2 is YYEEEE. Trimming removed 3 bases from V and 3 bases from J, with 7 bases in between. This CDR3 has 12 residues. The CDR3 DNA follows: TGTGCCAGCAGCTCCCCCTACTACGAGCAGTACTTC. It yields the protein CASSSPYYEQYF. The variable domain in full, completed from reference TRBV5-6 and TRBJ2-7, reads DAGVTQSPTHLIKTRGQQVTLRCSPKSGHDTVSWYQQALGQGPQFIFQYYEEEERQRGNFPDRFSGHQFPNYSSELNVNALLLGDSALYLCASSSPYYEQYFGPGTRLTVT.

This clonotype was picked up many times. V gene TRBV7-8 combines with J gene TRBJ2-2, with TRBD1 matching over 7 bases. Germline values: CDR1 SGHVS, CDR2 FQNEAQ. This CDR3 comprises 18 residues. Trimming at V came to 1 base and at J to 6 bases, leaving 14 bases not matched to a gene. CDR3 region: CASSLEEGASSAAGELFF. DNA for the CDR3: TGTGCCAGCAGCTTAGAAGAGGGGGCCTCCTCCGCGGCCGGGGAGCTGTTTTTT.

This clonotype occurred many times. The chain is built from TRBV20-1 and TRBJ1-6; D is uncertain. Germline V gene data show CDR1 as DFQATT and CDR2 as SNEGSKA (reference sequence). V lost 5 bases and J 9 bases, leaving 17 bases between the germline ends. This CDR3 region has 14 residues. In DNA form, the CDR3 reads TGCAGTGCTCCTACAACTGGGATGAGTTCACCCCTCCACTTT. Its translation: CSAPTTGMSSPLHF.

The chain uses TRBV7-3 and TRBJ2-4; TRBD2 aligns across 9 bases. Germline assignment: CDR1 SGHTA and CDR2 FQGTGA. The CDR3 runs to 17 residues. V lost 5 bases and J lost 2; bases outside the gene matches: 10. In nucleotides, the CDR3 is TGTGCCAGCAGCCCAAGGGCGGGGGGGGGACCCAAAAACATTCAGTACTTC. Translated, it gives CASSPRAGGGPKNIQYF. The whole variable domain, remainder taken from reference TRBV7-3 and TRBJ2-4, is GAGVSQTPSNKVTEKGKYVELRCDPISGHTALYWYRQSLGQGPEFLIYFQGTGAADDSGLPNDRFFAVRPEGSVSTLKIQRTERGDSAVYLCASSPRAGGGPKNIQYFGAGTRLSVL.

In this sample, this clonotype turned up many times. The CDR3 is CASSSTLTGWETQYF. The CDR3 DNA reads TGTGCCAGCAGCTCTACACTGACAGGGTGGGAGACCCAGTACTTC. The chain couples TRBV7-9 to TRBJ2-5; 7 nucleotides agree with TRBD1. The germline V gene encodes CDR1 SEHNR and CDR2 FQNEAQ (reference sequence). The V and J ends lost 4 bases and 5 bases, in that order; junction bases with no gene match: 10. The CDR3 is 15 residues long.

In its sample, this clonotype was seen a few times. Possible read error: a much larger clone is one base away. The rearrangement links TRBV11-2 to TRBJ2-5; a possible D gene is TRBD2 (7 bases). Looked up from germline, CDR1 is SGHAT and CDR2 is FQNNGV. The CDR3 extends over 16 amino acids. Trimming took off 4 bases at V and 1 base at J, with 16 bases between the two ends. The DNA of the CDR3 is TGTGCCAGCAGCTCGTTCGGGGGGCCGGTCCAAGAGACCCAGTACTTC. Protein: CASSSFGGPVQETQYF.

On this clonotype: A read error may explain this, as a much larger clone is one base away. This sequence joins TRBV4-2 and TRBJ1-1; 8 bases agree with TRBD1. The CDR3 has 14 amino acids. The V gene's germline CDR1 is LGHNA and CDR2 YNFKEQ. The CDR3: CACSQAGGFTEAFF. CDR3 bases: TGTGCCTGCAGCCAAGCAGGGGGCTTCACTGAAGCTTTCTTT.

The table lists this clonotype with many counts. The rearrangement joins TRBV5-6 to TRBJ2-5, with D maybe TRBD1 (7 bases). The CDR3 length is 16 residues. Trimming left V 4 bases short and J 2 bases short, with 18 bases between. Per germline, CDR1 SGHDT and CDR2 YYEEEE. The CDR3 protein is CASSQFGGQLQETQYF. The CDR3, as DNA: TGTGCCAGCAGCCAATTCGGGGGACAGCTACAAGAGACCCAGTACTTC. The full variable domain, its missing parts supplied by reference TRBV5-6 and TRBJ2-5, is DAGVTQSPTHLIKTRGQQVTLRCSPKSGHDTVSWYQQALGQGPQFIFQYYEEEERQRGNFPDRFSGHQFPNYSSELNVNALLLGDSALYLCASSQFGGQLQETQYFGPGTRLLVL.

This clonotype came up a few times. The gene calls are TRBV6-2 or TRBV6-3 and TRBJ2-5, with 8 bases that match TRBD2. From germline, CDR1 is MNHEY and CDR2 SVGEGT. With V trimmed by 6 bases and J by 6 bases, 9 bases remained unmatched. This CDR3 region has 14 residues. CDR3 residues: CASSHGTSGQTQYF. The DNA of the CDR3 is TGTGCCAGCAGCCACGGGACTAGTGGGCAGACCCAGTACTTC.

This chain links TRBV12-3 or TRBV12-4 with TRBJ2-7; 13 bases line up with TRBD2. CDR3 size: 15 residues. V dropped 4 bases and J dropped 4; count of bases not matched to a gene: 4. The DNA for the CDR3 is TGTGCCAGCAGTTCCCGGACTAGCGGGAGTTACGAGCAGTACTTC. The encoded protein is CASSSRTSGSYEQYF.

This rearrangement joins TRBV2 to TRBJ2-7; 9 nucleotides agree with TRBD1. V gave up 5 bases and J gave up 7 bases; unmatched junction bases: 9. Germline CDR1 and CDR2: SNHLY and FYNNEI. The CDR3 extends over 14 amino acids. This chain's CDR3 is CASSRDRGSDEQYV. CDR3 coding DNA: TGTGCCAGCAGTCGAGACAGGGGGAGCGATGAGCAGTACGTC.

This clonotype has at least ten counts. The chain employs TRBV6-2 or TRBV6-3 and TRBJ1-5; no firm D call. Trimming took off 2 bases at V and 2 bases at J, with 10 bases between the two ends. The CDR3 has 15 amino acids. CDR1 is MNHEY and CDR2 is SVGEGT in the germline V gene. The DNA for the CDR3 is TGTGCCAGCAGTTACAGGGAGGTACGCAATCAGCCCCAGCATTTT. Its protein is CASSYREVRNQPQHF.